This T cell receptor (beta chain) was profiled in a study of regulatory T cells in long-lasting Graves disease. Whole-study context: For under 3 months, newly diagnosed Graves' patients had been taking antithyroid drugs.

Findings and caveats of the study: Fewer public clonotypes were shared by new patients (under 1,000) than by persistent patients (about 2,500).

Comment on this clonotype: What it recognizes is unknown.

V was pared by 3 bases and J by 8 bases, with 10 bases of the junction left unmatched. The CDR3 consists of 15 residues. CDR1 and CDR2 (germline): MNHGY, SVAAGI. Relying on iRepertoire HTBI primers and Arm-PCR of CDR3 regions, the team built TCR beta libraries. TCRdb re-analysed the multiplex PCR reads in MiXCR, keeping a single row per CDR3 protein. The sample contains 350,000 to 550,000 distinct CDR3 sequences, 16% of which appear only once. Indicated time point: newly diagnosed GD, antithyroid drugs for less than 3 months. Making the TCR library involved RNA that had been extracted from PBMCs. The guidelines of the American Thyroid Association were the basis for diagnosing Graves' disease. The data also belong to a second study, concerning T cells in Graves' hyperthyroidism and ophthalmopathy. That source adds: Each diagnosis drew on symptoms, thyroxine, TRAb, thyroid ultrasound and orbital computed tomography findings.

This receptor was identified in a woman between 18 and 29 years old with Graves disease. The gene calls are TRBV6-9 and TRBJ2-1, with TRBD2 matching over 7 bases. This material consisted of peripheral blood mononuclear cells (PBMCs), taken at new diagnosis, from a patient treated with antithyroid drugs. The CDR3 nucleotides read TGTGCCAGCAGTTACGGGGCGGGAGCAGGCTATGAGCAGTTCTTC. This gives the protein CASSYGAGAGYEQFF.